The present T cell receptor beta chain was sequenced within a study of shared clonotypes between healthy human individuals. Study outcomes and limitations: Estimated richness was generally greater in naive than memory subsets.

Libraries were prepared by immunoSEQ multiplex PCR; TCRdb keeps only in-frame clonotypes and omits some of them. There are about 820,000 clones in the sample; 92% occur only once, and about 25% lies in the top ten. The naive CD8 subset, CD45RO-negative cells positively selected for CCR7, excluded terminally differentiated effector memory CD45RA+ cells. V dropped 3 bases and J dropped 5 bases, with 8 bases sitting between them. CDR1 and CDR2 from the germline V gene are SQVTM and ANQGSEA. The CDR3 totals 12 residues. Turning to this clone: Its specificity is unknown.

The rearrangement joins TRBV29-1 to TRBJ2-1, with TRBD1 as a possible D gene (5 bases). Material: naive CD8+ T cells sorted from blood. The source of this sequence is a man under 40 in good health. The CDR3: CSVDQGDNEQFF. The CDR3, as DNA: TGCAGCGTTGACCAAGGGGACAATGAGCAGTTCTTC.